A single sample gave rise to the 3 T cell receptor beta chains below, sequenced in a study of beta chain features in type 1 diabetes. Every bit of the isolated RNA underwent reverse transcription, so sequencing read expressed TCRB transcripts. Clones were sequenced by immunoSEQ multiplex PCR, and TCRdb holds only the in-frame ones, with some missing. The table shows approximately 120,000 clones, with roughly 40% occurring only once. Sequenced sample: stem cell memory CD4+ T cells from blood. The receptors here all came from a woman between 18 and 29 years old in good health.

As DNA, the CDR3 is TGTGCCAGCAGCCCTCGGGACACCAATCAGCCCCAGCATTTT. It specifies CASSPRDTNQPQHF. V is TRBV7-8 and J is TRBJ1-5; perhaps TRBD1 as D (6 bases). The V gene's germline CDR1 is SGHVS and CDR2 FQNEAQ. The CDR3 consists of 14 residues. The V end lost 5 bases, the J end lost 3 bases, and 11 bases lay between the germline ends.

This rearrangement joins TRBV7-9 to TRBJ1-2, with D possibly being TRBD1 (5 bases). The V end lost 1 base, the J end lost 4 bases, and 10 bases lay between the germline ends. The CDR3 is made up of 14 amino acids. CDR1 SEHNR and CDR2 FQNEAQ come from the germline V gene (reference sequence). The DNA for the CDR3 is TGTGCCAGCAGCTTAGGGGGGGTTACCTATGGCTACACCTTC. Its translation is CASSLGGVTYGYTF.

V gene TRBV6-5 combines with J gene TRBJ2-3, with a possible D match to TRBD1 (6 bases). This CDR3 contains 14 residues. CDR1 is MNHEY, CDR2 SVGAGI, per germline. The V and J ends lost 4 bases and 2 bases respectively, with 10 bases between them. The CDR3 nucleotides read TGTGCCAGCAGTTCGACAGGTCTCACAGATACGCAGTATTTT. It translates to CASSSTGLTDTQYF.